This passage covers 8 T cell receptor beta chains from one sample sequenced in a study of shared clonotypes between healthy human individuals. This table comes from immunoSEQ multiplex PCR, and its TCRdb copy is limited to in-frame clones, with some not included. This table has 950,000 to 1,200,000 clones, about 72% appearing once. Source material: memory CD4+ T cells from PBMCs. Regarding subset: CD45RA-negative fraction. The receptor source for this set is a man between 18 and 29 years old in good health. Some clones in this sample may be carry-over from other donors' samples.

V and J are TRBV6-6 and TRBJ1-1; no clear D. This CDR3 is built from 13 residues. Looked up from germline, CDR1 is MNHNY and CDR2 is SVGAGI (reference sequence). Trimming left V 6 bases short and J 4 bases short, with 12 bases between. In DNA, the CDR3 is TGTGCCAGCAGCCTACACATGCCCACTGAAGCTTTCTTT. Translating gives CASSLHMPTEAFF.

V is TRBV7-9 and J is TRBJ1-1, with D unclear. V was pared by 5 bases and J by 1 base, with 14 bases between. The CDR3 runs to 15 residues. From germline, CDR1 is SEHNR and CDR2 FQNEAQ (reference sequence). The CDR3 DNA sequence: TGTGCCAGCAGCCCCCCAAGGGCGCCGAACACTGAAGCTTTCTTT. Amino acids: CASSPPRAPNTEAFF.

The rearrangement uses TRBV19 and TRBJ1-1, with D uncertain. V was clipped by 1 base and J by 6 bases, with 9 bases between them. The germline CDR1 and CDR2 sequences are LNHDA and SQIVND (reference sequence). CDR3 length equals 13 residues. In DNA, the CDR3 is TGTGCCAGTAGTATAGGGCTGCGCGCTGAAGCTTTCTTT. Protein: CASSIGLRAEAFF.

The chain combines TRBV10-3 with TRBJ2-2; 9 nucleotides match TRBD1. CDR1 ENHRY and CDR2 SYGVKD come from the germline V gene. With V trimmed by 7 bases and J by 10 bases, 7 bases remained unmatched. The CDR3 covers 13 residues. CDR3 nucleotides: TGTGCCATCAACCGGGACAGGGCTGAGGAGCTGTTTTTT. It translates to CAINRDRAEELFF.

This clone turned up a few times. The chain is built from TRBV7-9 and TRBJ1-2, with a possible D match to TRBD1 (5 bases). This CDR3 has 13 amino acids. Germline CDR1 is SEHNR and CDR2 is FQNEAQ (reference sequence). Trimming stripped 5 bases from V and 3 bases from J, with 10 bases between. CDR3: CASSPGTDYGYTF. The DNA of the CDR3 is TGTGCCAGCAGCCCCGGGACGGACTATGGCTACACCTTC.

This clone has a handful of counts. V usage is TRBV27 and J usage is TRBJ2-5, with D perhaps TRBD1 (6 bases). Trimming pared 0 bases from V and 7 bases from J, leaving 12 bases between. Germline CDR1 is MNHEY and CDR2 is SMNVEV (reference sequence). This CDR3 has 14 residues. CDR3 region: CASSLSQGGRTQYF. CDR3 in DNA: TGTGCCAGCAGTTTATCGCAAGGGGGACGGACCCAGTACTTC.

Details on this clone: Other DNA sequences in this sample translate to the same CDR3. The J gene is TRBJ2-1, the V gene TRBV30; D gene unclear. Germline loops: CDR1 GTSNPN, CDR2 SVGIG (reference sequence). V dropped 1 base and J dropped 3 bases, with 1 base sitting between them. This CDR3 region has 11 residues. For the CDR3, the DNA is TGTGCCTGGAGTGGCTACAATGAGCAGTTCTTC. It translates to CAWSGYNEQFF.

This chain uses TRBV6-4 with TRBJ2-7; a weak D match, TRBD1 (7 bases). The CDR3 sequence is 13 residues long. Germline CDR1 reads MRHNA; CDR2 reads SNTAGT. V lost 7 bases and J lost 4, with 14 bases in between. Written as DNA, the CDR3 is TGTGCCAGCAACCAGACAGGGAGGTACGAGCAGTACTTC. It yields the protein CASNQTGRYEQYF.